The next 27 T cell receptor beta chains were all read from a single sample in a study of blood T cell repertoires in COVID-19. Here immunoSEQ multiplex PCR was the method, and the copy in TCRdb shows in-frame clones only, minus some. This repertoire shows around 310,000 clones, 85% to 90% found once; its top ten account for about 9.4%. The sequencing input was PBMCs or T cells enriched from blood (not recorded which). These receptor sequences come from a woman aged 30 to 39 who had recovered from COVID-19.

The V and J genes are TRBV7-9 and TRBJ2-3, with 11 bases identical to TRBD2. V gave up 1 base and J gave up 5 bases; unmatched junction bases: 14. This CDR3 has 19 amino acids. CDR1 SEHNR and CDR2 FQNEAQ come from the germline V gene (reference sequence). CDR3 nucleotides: TGTGCCAGCAGCTTAGGGCTTAGCGGGAGGGCCCGGCGAGAAGATACGCAGTATTTT. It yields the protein CASSLGLSGRARREDTQYF.

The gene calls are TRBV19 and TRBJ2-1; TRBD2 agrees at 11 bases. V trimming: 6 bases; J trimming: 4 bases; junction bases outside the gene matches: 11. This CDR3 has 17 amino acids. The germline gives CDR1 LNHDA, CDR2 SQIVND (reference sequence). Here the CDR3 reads CASSPLVGLAAYNEQFF. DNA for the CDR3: TGTGCCAGTAGCCCCCTTGTGGGACTAGCGGCATACAATGAGCAGTTCTTC.

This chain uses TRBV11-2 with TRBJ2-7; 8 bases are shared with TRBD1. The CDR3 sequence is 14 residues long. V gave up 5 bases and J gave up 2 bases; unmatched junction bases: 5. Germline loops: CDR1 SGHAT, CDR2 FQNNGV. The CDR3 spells CASSPTGVPYEQYF. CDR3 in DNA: TGTGCCAGCAGCCCGACAGGGGTGCCCTACGAGCAGTACTTC.

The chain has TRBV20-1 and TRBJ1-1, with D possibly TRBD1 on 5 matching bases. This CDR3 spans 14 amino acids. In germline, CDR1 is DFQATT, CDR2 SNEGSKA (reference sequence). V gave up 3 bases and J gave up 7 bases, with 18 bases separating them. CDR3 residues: CSASRRRGGDEAFF. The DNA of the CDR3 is TGCAGTGCTAGTCGACGGCGCGGGGGGGATGAAGCTTTCTTT.

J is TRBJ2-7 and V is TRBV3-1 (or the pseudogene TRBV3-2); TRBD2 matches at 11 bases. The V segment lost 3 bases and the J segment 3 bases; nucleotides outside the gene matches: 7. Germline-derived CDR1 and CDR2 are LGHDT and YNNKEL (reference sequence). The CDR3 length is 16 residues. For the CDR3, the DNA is TGTGCCAGCAGCCATGAGCCTAGCGGGAGGAGCTACGAGCAGTACTTC. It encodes CASSHEPSGRSYEQYF.

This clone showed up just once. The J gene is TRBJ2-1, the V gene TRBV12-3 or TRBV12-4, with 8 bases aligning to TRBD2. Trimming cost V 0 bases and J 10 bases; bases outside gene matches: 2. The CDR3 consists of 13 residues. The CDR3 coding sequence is TGTGCCAGCAGTTTAGCGAGGACTAGCGAGCAGTTCTTC. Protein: CASSLARTSEQFF.

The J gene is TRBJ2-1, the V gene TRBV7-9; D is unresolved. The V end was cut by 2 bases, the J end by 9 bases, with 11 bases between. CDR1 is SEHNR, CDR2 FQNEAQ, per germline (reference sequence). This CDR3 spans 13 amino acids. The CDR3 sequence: CASSLIAESEQFF. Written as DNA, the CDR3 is TGTGCCAGCAGCTTAATTGCGGAAAGTGAGCAGTTCTTC.

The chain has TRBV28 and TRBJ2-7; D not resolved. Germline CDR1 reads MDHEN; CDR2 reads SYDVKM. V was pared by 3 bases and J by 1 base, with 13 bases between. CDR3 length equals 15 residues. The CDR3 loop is CASSFEAVASYEQYF. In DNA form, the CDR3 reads TGTGCCAGCAGTTTCGAGGCCGTCGCGTCCTACGAGCAGTACTTC.

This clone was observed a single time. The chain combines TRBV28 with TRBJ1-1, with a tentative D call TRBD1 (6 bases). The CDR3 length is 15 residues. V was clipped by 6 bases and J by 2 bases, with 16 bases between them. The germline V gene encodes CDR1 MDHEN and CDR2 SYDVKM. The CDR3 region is CASSPAGTQNTEAFF. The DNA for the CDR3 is TGTGCCAGCAGCCCCGCCGGGACACAAAACACTGAAGCTTTCTTT.

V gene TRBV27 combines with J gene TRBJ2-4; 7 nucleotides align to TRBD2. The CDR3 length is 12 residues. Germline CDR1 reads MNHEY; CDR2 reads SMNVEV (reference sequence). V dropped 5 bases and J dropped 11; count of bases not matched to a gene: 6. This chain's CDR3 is CASSPGTTVQYF. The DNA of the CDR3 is TGTGCCAGCAGTCCCGGGACTACAGTTCAGTACTTC.

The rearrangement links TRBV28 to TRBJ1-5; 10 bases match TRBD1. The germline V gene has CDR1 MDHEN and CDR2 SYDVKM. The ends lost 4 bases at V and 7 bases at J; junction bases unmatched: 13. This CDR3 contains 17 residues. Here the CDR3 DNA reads TGTGCCAGCAGTTCACATTTAAGACAGGGGGCTCGACAGCCCCAGCATTTT. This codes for CASSSHLRQGARQPQHF.

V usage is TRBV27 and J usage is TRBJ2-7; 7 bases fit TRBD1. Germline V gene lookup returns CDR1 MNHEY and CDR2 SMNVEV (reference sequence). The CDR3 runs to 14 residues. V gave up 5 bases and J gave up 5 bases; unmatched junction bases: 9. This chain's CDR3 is CASSIYGQAHEQYF. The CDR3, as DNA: TGTGCCAGCAGTATTTACGGACAGGCCCACGAGCAGTACTTC.

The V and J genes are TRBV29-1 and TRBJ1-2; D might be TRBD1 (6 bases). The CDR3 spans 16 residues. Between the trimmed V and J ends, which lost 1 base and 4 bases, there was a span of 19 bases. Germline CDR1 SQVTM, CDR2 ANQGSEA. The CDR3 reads CSVEAGGLVDGYGYTF. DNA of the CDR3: TGCAGCGTTGAAGCCGGGGGGCTAGTCGACGGCTATGGCTACACCTTC.

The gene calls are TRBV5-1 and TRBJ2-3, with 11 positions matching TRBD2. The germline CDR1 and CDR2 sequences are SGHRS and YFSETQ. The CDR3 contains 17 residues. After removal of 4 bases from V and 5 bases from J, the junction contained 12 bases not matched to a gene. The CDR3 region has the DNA TGCGCCAGCAGCCCGGGCCACCTAGCGGGGGGAGTAGATACGCAGTATTTT. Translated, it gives CASSPGHLAGGVDTQYF.

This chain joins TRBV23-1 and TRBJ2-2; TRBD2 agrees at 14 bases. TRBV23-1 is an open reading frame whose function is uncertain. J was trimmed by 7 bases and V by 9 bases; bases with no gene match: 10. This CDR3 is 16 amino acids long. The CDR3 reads CASPGLAGGGGGELFF. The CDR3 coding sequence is TGCGCCAGTCCCGGACTAGCGGGAGGCGGGGGCGGGGAGCTGTTTTTT.

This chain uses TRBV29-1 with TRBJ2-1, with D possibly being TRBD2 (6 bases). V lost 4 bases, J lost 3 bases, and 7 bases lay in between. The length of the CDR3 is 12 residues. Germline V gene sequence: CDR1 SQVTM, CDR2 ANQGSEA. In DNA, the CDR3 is TGCAGCGTTGCCGGGAGCTACAATGAGCAGTTCTTC. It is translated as CSVAGSYNEQFF.

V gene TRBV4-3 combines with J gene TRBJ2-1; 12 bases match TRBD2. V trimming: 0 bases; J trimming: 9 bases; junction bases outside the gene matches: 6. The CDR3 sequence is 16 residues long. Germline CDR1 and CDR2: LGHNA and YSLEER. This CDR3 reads CASSQDRASGRAEQFF. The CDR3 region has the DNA TGCGCCAGCAGCCAAGATAGAGCTAGCGGGAGGGCTGAGCAGTTCTTC.

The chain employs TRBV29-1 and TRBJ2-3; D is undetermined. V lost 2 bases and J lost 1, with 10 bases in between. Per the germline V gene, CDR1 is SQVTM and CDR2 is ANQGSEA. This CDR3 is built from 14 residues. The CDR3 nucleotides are TGCAGCGTTGAACCGAATCCGGGCACAGATACGCAGTATTTT. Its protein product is CSVEPNPGTDTQYF.

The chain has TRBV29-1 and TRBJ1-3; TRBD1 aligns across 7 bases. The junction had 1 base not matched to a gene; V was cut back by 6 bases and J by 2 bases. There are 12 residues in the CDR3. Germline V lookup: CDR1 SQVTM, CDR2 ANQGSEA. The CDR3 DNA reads TGCAGCGTCCAGGGGGCTGGAAACACCATATATTTT. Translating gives CSVQGAGNTIYF.

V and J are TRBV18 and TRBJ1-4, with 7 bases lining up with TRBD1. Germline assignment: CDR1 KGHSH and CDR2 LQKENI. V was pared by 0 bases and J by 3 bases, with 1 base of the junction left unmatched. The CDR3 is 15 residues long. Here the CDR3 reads CASSPPGQSNEKLFF. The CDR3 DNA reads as TGTGCCAGCTCACCACCGGGACAGTCTAATGAAAAACTGTTTTTT.

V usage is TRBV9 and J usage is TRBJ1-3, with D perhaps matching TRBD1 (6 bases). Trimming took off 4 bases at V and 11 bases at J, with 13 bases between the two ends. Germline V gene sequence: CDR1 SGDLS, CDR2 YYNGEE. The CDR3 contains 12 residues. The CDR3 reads CASSPIRGSIYF. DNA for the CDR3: TGTGCCAGCAGCCCAATCAGGGGTTCCATATATTTT.

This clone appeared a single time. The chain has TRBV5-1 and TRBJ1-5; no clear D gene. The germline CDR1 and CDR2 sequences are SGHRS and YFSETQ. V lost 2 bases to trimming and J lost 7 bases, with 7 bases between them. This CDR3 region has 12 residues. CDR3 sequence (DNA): TGCGCCAGCAGCTTCTCAGGACAGCCCCAGCATTTT. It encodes CASSFSGQPQHF.

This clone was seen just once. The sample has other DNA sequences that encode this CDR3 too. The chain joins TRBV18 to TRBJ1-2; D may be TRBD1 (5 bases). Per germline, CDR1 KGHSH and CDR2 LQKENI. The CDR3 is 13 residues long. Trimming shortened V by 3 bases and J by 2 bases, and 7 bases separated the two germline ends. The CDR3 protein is CASSPPGNYGYTF. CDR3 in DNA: TGTGCCAGCTCACCCCCAGGGAACTATGGCTACACCTTC.

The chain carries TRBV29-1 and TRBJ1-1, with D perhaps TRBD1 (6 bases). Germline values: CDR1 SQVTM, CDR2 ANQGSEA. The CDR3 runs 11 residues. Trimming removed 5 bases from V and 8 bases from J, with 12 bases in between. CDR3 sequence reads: CSVPGTPEAFF. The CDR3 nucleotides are TGCAGCGTTCCCGGGACACCCGAAGCTTTCTTT.

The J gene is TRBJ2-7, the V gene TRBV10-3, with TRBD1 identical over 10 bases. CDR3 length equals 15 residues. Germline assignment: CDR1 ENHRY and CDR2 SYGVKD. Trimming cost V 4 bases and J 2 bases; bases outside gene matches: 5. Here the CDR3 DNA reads TGTGCCATCAGTGGAGGGACAGGGGCAACCTACGAGCAGTACTTC. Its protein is CAISGGTGATYEQYF.

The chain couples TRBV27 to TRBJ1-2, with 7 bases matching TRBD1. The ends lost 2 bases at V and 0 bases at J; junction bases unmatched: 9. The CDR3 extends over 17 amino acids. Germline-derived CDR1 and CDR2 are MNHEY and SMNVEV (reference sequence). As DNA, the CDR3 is TGTGCCAGCAGTTTAGTCCCAGGGGGAAGGGCTAACTATGGCTACACCTTC. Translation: CASSLVPGGRANYGYTF.

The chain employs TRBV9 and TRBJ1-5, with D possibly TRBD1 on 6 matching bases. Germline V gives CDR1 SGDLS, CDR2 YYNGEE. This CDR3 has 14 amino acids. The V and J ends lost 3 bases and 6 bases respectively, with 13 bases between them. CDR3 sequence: CASSEDPRGQPQHF. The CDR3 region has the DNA TGTGCCAGCAGCGAGGACCCCAGGGGTCAGCCCCAGCATTTT.